This T cell receptor beta chain was profiled in a study of human T cells and chemical hapten exposure. Study-wide context: Each patch test put 0.01% DPC on the upper back, and results were read at 6 days.

Points from the study as a whole: No alteration of TCRs above 1 in 1000 frequency was seen with DPC sensitization.

This clonotype came up a few times. The antigen is unknown. Losses at the gene ends were 1 base for V and 8 bases for J; bases not matched to a gene: 10. The CDR3 is 15 amino acids. Germline V gene data show CDR1 as ENHRY and CDR2 as SYGVKD. The time point here: pre-sensitization, week 0. Treatment here: therapeutic diphenylcyclopropenone sensitization with weekly scalp DPC. Researchers extracted total RNA from unfractionated whole blood. TCRdb re-called the RACE reads through MiXCR, storing one row per CDR3 protein. The repertoire holds around 250,000 distinct CDR3 sequences, with roughly 8.9% as singletons.

The gene calls are TRBV10-3 and TRBJ1-2; 7 bases align to TRBD1. This clonotype was obtained from a woman between 40 and 55 years old with alopecia areata. Some clones in this sample may be carry-over from other donors' samples. The material sequenced was whole blood, taken in connection with sensitization to the hapten diphenylcyclopropenone (DPC). CDR3 in amino acids: CAISELKTGPEGYTF. CDR3 DNA sequence: TGTGCCATCAGTGAGTTGAAGACAGGGCCGGAGGGCTACACCTTC.